Below are 8 T cell receptor beta chains sequenced from a single sample in a study of T cells in localized non-small cell lung cancer. Sequencing was performed with immunoSEQ multiplex PCR; in TCRdb, only in-frame clones are kept and a portion is missing. The sample records around 30,000 clones, 90% to 95% being singletons. Source: peripheral blood, taken before any cancer treatment. These receptors were obtained from a woman aged 35 to 70 with stage I lung adenocarcinoma.

Concerning this clone: Mismatch with germline at one junction end may stem from a read error. The chain joins TRBV5-1 to TRBJ1-1; a possible D gene is TRBD1 (5 bases). CDR3 size: 14 residues. Germline V CDR1 and CDR2: SGHRS, YFSETQ. The CDR3 here is CASSHAGGNSEAFF. The CDR3 DNA reads as TGCGCCAGCAGCCATGCGGGGGGGAACTCTGAAGCTTTCTTT.

This chain links TRBV6-5 with TRBJ1-5; a possible D gene is TRBD1 (5 bases). CDR3 length equals 13 residues. The V gene's germline CDR1 is MNHEY and CDR2 SVGAGI. V lost 5 bases and J lost 5, with 10 bases in between. The CDR3 reads CASSRPGDQPQHF. The CDR3 coding sequence is TGTGCCAGCAGTCGCCCGGGGGATCAGCCCCAGCATTTT.

This clone was recorded only once. This sequence joins TRBV11-3 and TRBJ2-1; TRBD2 matches at 15 bases. The germline gives CDR1 SGHNT, CDR2 YENEEA. The CDR3 has 20 amino acids. With V trimmed by 5 bases and J by 5 bases, 16 bases remained unmatched. The CDR3, as DNA: TGTGCCAGCAGCGGGGGACAAAGGACTAGCGGGAGGGCCTTTAACAATGAGCAGTTCTTC. It is translated as CASSGGQRTSGRAFNNEQFF.

The chain joins TRBV6-6 to TRBJ2-5; D is possibly TRBD1 (6 bases). With 5 bases removed from V and 1 base from J, the gap between germline ends came to 11 bases. CDR3 length: 14 residues. CDR1 is MNHNY and CDR2 is SVGAGI in the germline V gene (reference sequence). CDR3 nucleotide sequence: TGTGCCAGCAGTGGATCCAGGGGCCAAGAGACCCAGTACTTC. The encoded protein is CASSGSRGQETQYF.

The chain employs TRBV20-1 and TRBJ1-1, with unresolved D. The length of the CDR3 is 10 residues. Germline V gene data show CDR1 as DFQATT and CDR2 as SNEGSKA (reference sequence). Trimming took off 6 bases at V and 8 bases at J, with 10 bases between the two ends. The CDR3 DNA follows: TGCAGTGCCTTAATGAGAGAAGCTTTCTTT. This translates into CSALMREAFF.

This chain connects TRBV7-2 to TRBJ2-7; possibly TRBD2 for D (6 bases). The CDR3 is 13 amino acids. Germline V gives CDR1 SGHTA, CDR2 FQGNSA. Trimming shortened V by 5 bases and J by 4 bases, and 12 bases separated the two germline ends. The CDR3: CASSPLAQYEQYF. The CDR3 region has the DNA TGTGCCAGCAGCCCTCTAGCGCAGTACGAGCAGTACTTC.

The chain couples TRBV11-3 to TRBJ1-3, with D possibly being TRBD1 (5 bases). The CDR3 sequence is 15 residues long. The V gene lost 5 bases and the J gene lost 0 bases, with 11 bases spanning the gap. Germline V CDR1 and CDR2: SGHNT, YENEEA. The CDR3 sequence: CASSPGRGSGNTIYF. Written as DNA, the CDR3 is TGTGCCAGCAGCCCAGGTAGGGGCTCTGGAAACACCATATATTTT.

The count of this clone is one. The gene calls are TRBV28 and TRBJ1-1; no definite D call. The CDR3 contains 12 residues. Germline CDR1 and CDR2: MDHEN and SYDVKM. Trimming stripped 10 bases from V and 4 bases from J, with 13 bases between. The CDR3 DNA is TGTGCCATCCTTAGGTCGACCACTGAAGCTTTCTTT. Its protein product is CAILRSTTEAFF.